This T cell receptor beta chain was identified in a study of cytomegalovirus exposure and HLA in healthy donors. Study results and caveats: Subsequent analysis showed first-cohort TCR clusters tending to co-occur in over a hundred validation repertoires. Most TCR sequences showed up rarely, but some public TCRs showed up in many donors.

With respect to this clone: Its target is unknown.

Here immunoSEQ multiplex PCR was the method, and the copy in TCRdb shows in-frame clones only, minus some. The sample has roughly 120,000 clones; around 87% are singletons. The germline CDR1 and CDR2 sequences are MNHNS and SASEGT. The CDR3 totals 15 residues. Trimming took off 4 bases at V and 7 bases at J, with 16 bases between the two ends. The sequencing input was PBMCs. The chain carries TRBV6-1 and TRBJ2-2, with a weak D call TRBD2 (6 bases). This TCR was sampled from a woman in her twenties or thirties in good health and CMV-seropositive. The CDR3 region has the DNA TGTGCCAGCAGTGGGGGAGCGGGTTCGATCGGGGAGCTGTTTTTT. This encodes CASSGGAGSIGELFF.